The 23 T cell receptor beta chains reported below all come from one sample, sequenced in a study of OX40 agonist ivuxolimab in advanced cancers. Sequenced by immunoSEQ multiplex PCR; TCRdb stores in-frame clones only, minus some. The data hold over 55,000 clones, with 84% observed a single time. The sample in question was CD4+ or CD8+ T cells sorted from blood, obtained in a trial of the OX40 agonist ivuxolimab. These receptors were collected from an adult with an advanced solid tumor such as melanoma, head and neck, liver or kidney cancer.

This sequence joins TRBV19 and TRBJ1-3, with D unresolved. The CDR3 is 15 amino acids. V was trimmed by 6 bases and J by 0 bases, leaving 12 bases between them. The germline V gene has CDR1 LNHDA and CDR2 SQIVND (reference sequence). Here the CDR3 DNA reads TGTGCCAGTAGCAAGGAAAACAACTCTGGAAACACCATATATTTT. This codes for CASSKENNSGNTIYF.

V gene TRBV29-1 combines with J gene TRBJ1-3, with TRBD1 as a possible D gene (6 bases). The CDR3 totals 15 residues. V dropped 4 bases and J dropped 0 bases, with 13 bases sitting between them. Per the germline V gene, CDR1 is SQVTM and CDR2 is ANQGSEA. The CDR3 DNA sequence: TGCAGCGTTGCTCTGGGACAAAACTCTGGAAACACCATATATTTT. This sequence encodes CSVALGQNSGNTIYF.

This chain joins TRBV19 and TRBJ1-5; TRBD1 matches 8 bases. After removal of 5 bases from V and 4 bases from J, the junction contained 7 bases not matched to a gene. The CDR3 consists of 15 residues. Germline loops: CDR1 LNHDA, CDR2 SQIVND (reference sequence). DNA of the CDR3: TGTGCCAGTAGTGACTCAGGGGGCACGAATCAGCCCCAGCATTTT. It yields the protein CASSDSGGTNQPQHF.

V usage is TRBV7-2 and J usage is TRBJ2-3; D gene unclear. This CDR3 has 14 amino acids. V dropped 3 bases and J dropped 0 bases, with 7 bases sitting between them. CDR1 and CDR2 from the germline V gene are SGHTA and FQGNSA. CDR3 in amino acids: CASSFDPSTDTQYF. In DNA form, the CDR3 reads TGTGCCAGCAGCTTCGATCCGAGCACAGATACGCAGTATTTT.

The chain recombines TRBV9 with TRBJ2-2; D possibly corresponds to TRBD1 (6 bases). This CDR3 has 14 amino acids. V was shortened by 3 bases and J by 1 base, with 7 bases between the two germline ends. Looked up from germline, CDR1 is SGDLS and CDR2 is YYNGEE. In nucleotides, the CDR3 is TGTGCCAGCAGCGCGGACAGGAACACCGGGGAGCTGTTTTTT. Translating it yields CASSADRNTGELFF.

CDR3 DNA sequence: TGTGCCAGCAGCCGACTCCGCCAGGGAGTCGAGGAAGAGACCCAGTACTTC. Its protein product is CASSRLRQGVEEETQYF. The chain is built from TRBV14 and TRBJ2-5, with D perhaps being TRBD1 or TRBD2 (5 bases each). CDR1 and CDR2 from the germline V gene are SGHDN and FVKESK. V lost 4 bases and J lost 3, with 21 bases in between. The CDR3 contains 17 residues.

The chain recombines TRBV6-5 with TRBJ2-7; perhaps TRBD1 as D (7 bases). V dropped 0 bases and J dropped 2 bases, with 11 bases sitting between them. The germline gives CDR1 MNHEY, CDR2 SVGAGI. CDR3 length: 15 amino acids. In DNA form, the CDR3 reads TGTGCCAGCAGTTACTCGCGGGACAGTGCCTACGAGCAGTACTTC. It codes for CASSYSRDSAYEQYF.

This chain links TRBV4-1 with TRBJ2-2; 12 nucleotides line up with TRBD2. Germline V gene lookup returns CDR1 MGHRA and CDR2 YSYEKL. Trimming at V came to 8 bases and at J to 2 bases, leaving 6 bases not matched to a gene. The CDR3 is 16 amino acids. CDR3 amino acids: CASRRLAGVNTGELFF. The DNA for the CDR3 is TGCGCCAGCCGGAGACTAGCGGGAGTTAACACCGGGGAGCTGTTTTTT.

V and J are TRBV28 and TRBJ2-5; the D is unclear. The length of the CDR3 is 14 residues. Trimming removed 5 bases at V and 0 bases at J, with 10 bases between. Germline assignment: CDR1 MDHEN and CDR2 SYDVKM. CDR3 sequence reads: CASSLSRNQETQYF. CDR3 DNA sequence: TGTGCCAGCAGTCTGAGCCGGAACCAAGAGACCCAGTACTTC.

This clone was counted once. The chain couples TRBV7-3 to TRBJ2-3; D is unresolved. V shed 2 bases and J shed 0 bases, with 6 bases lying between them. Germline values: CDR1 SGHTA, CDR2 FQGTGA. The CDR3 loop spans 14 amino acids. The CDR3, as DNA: TGTGCCAGCAGCTTATTACAGAGCACAGATACGCAGTATTTT. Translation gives CASSLLQSTDTQYF.

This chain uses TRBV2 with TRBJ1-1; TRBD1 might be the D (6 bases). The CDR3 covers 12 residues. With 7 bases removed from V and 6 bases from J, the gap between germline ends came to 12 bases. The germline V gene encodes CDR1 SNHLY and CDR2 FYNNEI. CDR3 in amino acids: CASKGDGPEAFF. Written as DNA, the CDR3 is TGTGCCAGCAAGGGGGACGGACCTGAAGCTTTCTTT.

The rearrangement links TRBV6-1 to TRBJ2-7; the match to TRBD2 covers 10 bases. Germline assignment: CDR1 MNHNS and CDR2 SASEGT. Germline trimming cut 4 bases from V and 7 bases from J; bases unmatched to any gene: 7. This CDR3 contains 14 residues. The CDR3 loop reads CASSGTSGTGEQYF. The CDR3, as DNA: TGTGCCAGCAGTGGTACTAGCGGGACGGGGGAGCAGTACTTC.

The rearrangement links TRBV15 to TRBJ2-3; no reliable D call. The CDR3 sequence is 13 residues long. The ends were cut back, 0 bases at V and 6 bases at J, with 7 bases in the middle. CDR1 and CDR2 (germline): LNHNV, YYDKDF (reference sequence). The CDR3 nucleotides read TGTGCCACCAGCAGAGATCTGGGGGATACGCAGTATTTT. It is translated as CATSRDLGDTQYF.

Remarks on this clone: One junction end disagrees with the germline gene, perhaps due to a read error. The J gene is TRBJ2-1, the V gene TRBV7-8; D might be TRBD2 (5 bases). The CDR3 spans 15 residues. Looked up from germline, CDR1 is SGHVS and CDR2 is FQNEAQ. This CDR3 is CASSLGGRVYNEQFF. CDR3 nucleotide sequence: TGTGCCAGCAGCTTAGGAGGGCGCGTGTACAATGAACAGTTCTTC.

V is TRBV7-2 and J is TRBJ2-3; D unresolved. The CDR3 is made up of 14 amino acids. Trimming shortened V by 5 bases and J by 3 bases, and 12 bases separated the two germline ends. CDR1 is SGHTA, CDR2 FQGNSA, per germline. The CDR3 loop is CASSPLSSTDTQYF. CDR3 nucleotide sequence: TGTGCCAGCAGCCCCTTGAGTAGTACAGATACGCAGTATTTT.

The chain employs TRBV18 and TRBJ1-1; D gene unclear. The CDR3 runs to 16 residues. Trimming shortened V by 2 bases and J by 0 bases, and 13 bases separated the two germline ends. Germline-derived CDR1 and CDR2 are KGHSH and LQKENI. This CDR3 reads CASSPSVLQMNTEAFF. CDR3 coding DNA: TGTGCCAGCTCACCATCGGTCCTACAGATGAACACTGAAGCTTTCTTT. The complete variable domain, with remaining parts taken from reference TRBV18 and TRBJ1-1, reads NAGVMQNPRHLVRRRGQEARLRCSPMKGHSHVYWYRQLPEEGLKFMVYLQKENIIDESGMPKERFSAEFPKEGPSILRIQQVVRGDSAAYFCASSPSVLQMNTEAFFGQGTRLTVV.

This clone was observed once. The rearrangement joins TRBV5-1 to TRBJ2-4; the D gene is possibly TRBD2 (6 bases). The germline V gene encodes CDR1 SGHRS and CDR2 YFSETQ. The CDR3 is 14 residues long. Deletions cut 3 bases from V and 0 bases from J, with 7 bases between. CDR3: CASSSGGAKNIQYF. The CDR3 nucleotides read TGCGCCAGCAGCTCCGGGGGAGCCAAAAACATTCAGTACTTC.

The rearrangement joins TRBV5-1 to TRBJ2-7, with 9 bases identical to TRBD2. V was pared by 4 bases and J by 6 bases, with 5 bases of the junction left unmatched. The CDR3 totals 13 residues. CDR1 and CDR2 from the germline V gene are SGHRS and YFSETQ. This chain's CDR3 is CASSPAGGGEQYF. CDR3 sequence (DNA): TGCGCCAGCAGCCCGGCGGGGGGGGGCGAGCAGTACTTC. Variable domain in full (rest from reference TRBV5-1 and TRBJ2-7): KAGVTQTPRYLIKTRGQQVTLSCSPISGHRSVSWYQQTPGQGLQFLFEYFSETQRNKGNFPGRFSGRQFSNSRSEMNVSTLELGDSALYLCASSPAGGGEQYFGPGTRLTVT.

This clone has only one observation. CDR3 loop: CATSSRPSTREKLFF. The CDR3 DNA sequence: TGTGCCACCAGCTCCCGACCCTCGACGCGGGAAAAACTGTTTTTT. The chain carries TRBV15 and TRBJ1-4, with no clear D. The CDR3 loop spans 15 amino acids. Trimming took off 5 bases at V and 8 bases at J, with 18 bases between the two ends. Germline loops: CDR1 LNHNV, CDR2 YYDKDF (reference sequence).

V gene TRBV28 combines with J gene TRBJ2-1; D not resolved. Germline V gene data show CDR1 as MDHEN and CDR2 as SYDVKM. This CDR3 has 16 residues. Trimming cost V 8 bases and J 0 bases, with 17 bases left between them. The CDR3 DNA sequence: TGTGCCAGCTCCCGCCTTGAGGTCCTCTCCTACAATGAGCAGTTCTTC. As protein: CASSRLEVLSYNEQFF.

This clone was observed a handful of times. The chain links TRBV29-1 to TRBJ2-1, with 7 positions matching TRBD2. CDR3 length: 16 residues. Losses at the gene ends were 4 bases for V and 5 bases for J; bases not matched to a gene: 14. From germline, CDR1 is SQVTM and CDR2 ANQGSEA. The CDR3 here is CSVVGWASGANNEQFF. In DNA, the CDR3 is TGCAGCGTTGTAGGGTGGGCTAGCGGAGCCAACAATGAGCAGTTCTTC.

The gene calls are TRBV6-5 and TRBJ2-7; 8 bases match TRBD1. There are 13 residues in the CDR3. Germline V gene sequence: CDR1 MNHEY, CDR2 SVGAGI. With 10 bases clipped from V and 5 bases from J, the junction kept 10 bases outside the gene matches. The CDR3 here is CATGQTGAHEQYF. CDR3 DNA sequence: TGTGCCACTGGACAGACAGGGGCCCACGAGCAGTACTTC.

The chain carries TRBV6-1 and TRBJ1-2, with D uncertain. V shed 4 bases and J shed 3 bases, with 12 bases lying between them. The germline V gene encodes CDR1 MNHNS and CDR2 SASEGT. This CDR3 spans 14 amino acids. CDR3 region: CASSVSGIDYGYTF. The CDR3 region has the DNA TGTGCCAGCAGTGTTTCGGGGATCGACTATGGCTACACCTTC.